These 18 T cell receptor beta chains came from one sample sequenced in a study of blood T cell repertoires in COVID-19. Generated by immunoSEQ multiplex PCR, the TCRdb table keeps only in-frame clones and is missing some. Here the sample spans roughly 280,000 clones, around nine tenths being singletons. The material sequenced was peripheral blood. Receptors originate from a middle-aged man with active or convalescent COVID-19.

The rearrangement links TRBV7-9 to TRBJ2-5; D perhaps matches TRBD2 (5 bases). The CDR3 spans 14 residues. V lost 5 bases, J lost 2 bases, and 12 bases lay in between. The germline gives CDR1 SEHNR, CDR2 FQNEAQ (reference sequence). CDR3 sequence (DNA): TGTGCCAGCAGCCCCATACGGGGACAAGAGACCCAGTACTTC. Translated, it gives CASSPIRGQETQYF.

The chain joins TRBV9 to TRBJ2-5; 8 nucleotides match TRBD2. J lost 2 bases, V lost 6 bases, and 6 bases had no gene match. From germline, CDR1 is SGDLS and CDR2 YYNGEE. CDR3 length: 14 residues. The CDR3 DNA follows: TGTGCCAGCAATATAGCGGGGTATCAAGAGACCCAGTACTTC. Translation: CASNIAGYQETQYF.

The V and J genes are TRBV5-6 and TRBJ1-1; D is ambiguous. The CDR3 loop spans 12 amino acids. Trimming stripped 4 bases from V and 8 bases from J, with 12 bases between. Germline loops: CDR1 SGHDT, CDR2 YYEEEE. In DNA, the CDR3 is TGTGCCAGCAGCCCGGGTATAGGCGAAGCTTTCTTT. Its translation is CASSPGIGEAFF.

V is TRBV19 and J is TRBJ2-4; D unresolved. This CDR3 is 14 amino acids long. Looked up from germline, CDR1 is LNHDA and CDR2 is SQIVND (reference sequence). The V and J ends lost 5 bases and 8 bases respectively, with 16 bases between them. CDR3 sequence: CASSLAGPWDIQYF. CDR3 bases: TGTGCCAGTAGTCTGGCTGGGCCCTGGGACATTCAGTACTTC.

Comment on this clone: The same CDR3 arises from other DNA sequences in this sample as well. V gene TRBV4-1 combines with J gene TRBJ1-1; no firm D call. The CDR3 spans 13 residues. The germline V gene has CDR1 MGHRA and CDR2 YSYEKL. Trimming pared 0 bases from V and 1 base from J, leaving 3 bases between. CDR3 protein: CASSQDRNTEAFF. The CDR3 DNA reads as TGCGCCAGCAGCCAAGACAGGAACACTGAAGCTTTCTTT.

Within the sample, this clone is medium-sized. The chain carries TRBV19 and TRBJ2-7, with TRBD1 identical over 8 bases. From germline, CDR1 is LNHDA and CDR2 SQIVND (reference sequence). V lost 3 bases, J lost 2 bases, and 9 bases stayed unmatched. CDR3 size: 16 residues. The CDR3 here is CASSISMGQDAYEQYF. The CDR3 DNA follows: TGTGCCAGTAGTATCTCCATGGGACAGGACGCCTACGAGCAGTACTTC.

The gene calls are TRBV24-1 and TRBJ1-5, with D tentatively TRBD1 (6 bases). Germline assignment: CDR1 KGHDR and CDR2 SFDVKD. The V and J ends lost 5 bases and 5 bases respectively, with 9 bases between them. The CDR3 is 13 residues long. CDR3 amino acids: CATSVGGDQPQHF. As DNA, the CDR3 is TGTGCCACCAGTGTAGGGGGTGATCAGCCCCAGCATTTT.

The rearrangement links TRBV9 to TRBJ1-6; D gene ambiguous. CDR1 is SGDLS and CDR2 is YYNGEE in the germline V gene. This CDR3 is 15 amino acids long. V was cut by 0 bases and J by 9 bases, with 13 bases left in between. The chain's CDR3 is CASSVGASGGSPLHF. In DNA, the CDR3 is TGTGCCAGCAGCGTAGGAGCCTCCGGAGGTTCACCCCTCCACTTT.

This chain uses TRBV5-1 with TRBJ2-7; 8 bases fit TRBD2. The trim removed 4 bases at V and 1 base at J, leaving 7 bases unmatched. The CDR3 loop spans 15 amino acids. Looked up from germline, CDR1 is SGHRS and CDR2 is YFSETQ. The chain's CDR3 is CASSPRGGTSYEQYF. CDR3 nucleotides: TGCGCCAGCAGCCCCCGGGGGGGGACTTCCTACGAGCAGTACTTC.

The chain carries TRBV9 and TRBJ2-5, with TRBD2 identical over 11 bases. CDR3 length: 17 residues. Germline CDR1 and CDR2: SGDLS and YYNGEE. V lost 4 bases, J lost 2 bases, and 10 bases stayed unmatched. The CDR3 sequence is CASSRTTSGMGQETQYF. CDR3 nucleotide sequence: TGTGCCAGCAGCAGGACGACTAGCGGGATGGGTCAAGAGACCCAGTACTTC.

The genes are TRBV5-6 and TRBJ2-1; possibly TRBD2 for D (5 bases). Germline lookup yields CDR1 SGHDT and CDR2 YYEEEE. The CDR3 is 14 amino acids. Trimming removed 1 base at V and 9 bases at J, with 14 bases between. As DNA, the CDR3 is TGTGCCAGCAGCTTGTCCCGGACTTTACCTGAGCAGTTCTTC. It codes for CASSLSRTLPEQFF.

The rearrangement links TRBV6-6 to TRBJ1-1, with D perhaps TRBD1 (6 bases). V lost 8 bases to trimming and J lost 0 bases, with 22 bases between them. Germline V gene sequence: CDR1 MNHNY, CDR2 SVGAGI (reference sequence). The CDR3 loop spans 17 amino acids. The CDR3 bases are TGTGCCAGCGGTCTCATCCCGGACAGAAACATGAACACTGAAGCTTTCTTT. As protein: CASGLIPDRNMNTEAFF.

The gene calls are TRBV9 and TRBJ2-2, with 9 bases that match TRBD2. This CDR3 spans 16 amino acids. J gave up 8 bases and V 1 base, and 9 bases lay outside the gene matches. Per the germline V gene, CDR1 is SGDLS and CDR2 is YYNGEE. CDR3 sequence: CASSVPSLAGSGELFF. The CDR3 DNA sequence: TGTGCCAGCAGCGTACCGAGTCTAGCGGGGTCAGGGGAGCTGTTTTTT. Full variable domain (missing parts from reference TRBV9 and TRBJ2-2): DSGVTQTPKHLITATGQRVTLRCSPRSGDLSVYWYQQSLDQGLQFLIQYYNGEERAKGNILERFSAQQFPDLHSELNLSSLELGDSALYFCASSVPSLAGSGELFFGEGSRLTVL.

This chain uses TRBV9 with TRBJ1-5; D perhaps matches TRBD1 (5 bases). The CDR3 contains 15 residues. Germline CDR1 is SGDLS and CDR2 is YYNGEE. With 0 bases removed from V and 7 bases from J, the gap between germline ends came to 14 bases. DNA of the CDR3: TGTGCCAGCAGCGTAGGAGGAGGGGAGACCCAGCCCCAGCATTTT. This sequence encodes CASSVGGGETQPQHF. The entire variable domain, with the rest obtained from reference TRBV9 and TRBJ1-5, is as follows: DSGVTQTPKHLITATGQRVTLRCSPRSGDLSVYWYQQSLDQGLQFLIQYYNGEERAKGNILERFSAQQFPDLHSELNLSSLELGDSALYFCASSVGGGETQPQHFGDGTRLSIL.

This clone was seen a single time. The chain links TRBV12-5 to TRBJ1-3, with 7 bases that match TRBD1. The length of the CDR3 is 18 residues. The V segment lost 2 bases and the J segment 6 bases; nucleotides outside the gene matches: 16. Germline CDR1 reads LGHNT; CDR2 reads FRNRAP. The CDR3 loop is CASGLPQQGSGQKNTIYF. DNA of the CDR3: TGTGCTAGTGGTTTGCCCCAACAGGGGTCGGGACAAAAAAACACCATATATTTT.

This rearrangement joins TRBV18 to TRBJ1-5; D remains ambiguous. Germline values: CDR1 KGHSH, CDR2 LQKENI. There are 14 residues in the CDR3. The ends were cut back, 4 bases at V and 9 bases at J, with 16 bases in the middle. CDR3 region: CASSLSDGSGPQHF. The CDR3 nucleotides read TGTGCCAGCTCACTCTCCGACGGGAGCGGGCCCCAGCATTTT.

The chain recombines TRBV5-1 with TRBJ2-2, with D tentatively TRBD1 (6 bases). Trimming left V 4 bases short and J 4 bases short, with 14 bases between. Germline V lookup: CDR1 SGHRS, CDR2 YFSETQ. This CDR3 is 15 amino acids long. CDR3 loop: CASSRDTSGTGELFF. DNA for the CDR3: TGCGCCAGCAGCCGGGACACCTCGGGCACCGGGGAGCTGTTTTTT.

The CDR3 here is CASLAGGEDTQYF. The CDR3 nucleotides are TGTGCCAGCTTGGCGGGGGGGGAAGATACGCAGTATTTT. The chain uses TRBV12-3 or TRBV12-4 and TRBJ2-3; 9 bases agree with TRBD2. The CDR3 consists of 13 residues. J was trimmed by 5 bases and V by 8 bases; bases with no gene match: 5.